Reported below is one TCR beta chain. The study reverse transcribed the entire isolated RNA, so it sequenced expressed TCRB transcripts. Measured with immunoSEQ multiplex PCR; TCRdb has only the in-frame clones, and not every one. The sample has hundreds of thousands of clones; approximately 14% are singletons. The record originates from a study of beta chain features in type 1 diabetes. CDR3 length: 14 residues. J is TRBJ1-1 and V is TRBV21-1. TRBV21-1 is reported as a pseudogene. Sequenced input: naive CD4+ T cells from blood. The receptor's source is a man aged 30-40 years in good health. CDR3: CASSREGRNTEAFF. For the CDR3, the DNA is TGTGCCAGCAGCAGGGAAGGCAGGAACACTGAAGCTTTCTTT.